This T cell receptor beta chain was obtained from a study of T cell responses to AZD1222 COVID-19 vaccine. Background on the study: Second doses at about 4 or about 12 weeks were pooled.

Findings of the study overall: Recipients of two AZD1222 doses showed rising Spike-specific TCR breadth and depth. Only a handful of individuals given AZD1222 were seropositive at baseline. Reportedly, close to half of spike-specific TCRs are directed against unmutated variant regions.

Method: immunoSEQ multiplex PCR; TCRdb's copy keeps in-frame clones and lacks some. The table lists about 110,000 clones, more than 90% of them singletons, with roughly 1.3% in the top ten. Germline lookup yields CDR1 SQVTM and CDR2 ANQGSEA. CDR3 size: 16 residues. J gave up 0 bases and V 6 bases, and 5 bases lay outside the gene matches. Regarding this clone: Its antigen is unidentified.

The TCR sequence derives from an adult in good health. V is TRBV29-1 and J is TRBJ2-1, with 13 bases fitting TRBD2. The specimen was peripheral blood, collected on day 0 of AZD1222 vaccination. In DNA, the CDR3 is TGCAGCGTGGTGGGACTAGCGGGGAGCTCCTACAATGAGCAGTTCTTC. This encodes CSVVGLAGSSYNEQFF.